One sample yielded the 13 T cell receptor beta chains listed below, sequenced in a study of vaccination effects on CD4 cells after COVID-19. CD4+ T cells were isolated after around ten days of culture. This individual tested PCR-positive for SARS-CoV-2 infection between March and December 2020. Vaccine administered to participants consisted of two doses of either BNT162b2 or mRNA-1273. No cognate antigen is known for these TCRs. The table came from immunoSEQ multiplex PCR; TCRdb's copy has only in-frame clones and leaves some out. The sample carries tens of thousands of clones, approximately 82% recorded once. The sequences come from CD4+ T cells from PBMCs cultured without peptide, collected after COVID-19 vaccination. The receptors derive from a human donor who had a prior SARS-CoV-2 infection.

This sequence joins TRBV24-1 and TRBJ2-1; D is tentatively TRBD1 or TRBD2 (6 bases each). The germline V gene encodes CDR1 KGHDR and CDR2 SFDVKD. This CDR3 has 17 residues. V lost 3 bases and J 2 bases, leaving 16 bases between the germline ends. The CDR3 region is CATSDGGPGEAYNEQFF. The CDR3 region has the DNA TGTGCCACCAGTGATGGGGGCCCGGGGGAGGCCTACAATGAGCAGTTCTTC.

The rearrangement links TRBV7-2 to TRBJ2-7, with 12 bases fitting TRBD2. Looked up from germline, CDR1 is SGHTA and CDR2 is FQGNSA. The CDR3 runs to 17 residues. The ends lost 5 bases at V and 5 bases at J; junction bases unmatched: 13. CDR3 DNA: TGTGCCAGCAGCCCTAGAGGGGGGACTAGCGGGCTCCACGAGCAGTACTTC. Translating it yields CASSPRGGTSGLHEQYF.

CDR3 amino acids: CASSQSVGTDTQYF. CDR3 coding DNA: TGTGCCAGCAGCCAGTCGGTCGGCACAGATACGCAGTATTTT. The rearrangement uses TRBV5-6 and TRBJ2-3; D is unresolved. Trimming removed 4 bases from V and 1 base from J, with 10 bases in between. The CDR3 spans 14 residues. CDR1 and CDR2 (germline): SGHDT, YYEEEE.

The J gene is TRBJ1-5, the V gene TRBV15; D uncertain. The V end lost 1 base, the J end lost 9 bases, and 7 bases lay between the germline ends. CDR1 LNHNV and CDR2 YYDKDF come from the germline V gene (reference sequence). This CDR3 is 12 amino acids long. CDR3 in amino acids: CATSRATGPQHF. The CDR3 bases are TGTGCCACCAGCAGAGCCACTGGGCCCCAGCATTTT. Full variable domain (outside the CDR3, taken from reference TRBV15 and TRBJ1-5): DAMVIQNPRYQVTQFGKPVTLSCSQTLNHNVMYWYQQKSSQAPKLLFHYYDKDFNNEADTPDNFQSRRPNTSFCFLDIRSPGLGDTAMYLCATSRATGPQHFGDGTRLSIL.

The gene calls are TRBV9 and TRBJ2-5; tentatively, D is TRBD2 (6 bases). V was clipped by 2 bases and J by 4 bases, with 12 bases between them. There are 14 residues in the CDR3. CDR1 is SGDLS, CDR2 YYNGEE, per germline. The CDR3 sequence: CASSVGGQGETQYF. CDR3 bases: TGTGCCAGCAGCGTCGGAGGGCAGGGAGAGACCCAGTACTTC.

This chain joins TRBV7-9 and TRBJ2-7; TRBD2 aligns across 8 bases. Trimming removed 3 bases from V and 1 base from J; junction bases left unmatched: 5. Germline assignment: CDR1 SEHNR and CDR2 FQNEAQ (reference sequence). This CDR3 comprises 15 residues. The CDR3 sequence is CASSFGGALSYEQYF. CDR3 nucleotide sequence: TGTGCCAGCAGCTTCGGGGGGGCTCTATCCTACGAGCAGTACTTC. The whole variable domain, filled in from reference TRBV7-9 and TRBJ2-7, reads DTGVSQNPRHKITKRGQNVTFRCDPISEHNRLYWYRQTLGQGPEFLTYFQNEAQLEKSRLLSDRFSAERPKGSFSTLEIQRTEQGDSAMYLCASSFGGALSYEQYFGPGTRLTVT.

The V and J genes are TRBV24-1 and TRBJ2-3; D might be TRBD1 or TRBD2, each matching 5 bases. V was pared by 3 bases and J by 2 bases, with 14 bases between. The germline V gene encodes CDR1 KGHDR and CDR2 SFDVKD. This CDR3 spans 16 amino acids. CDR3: CATSDNLGTNTDTQYF. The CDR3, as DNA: TGTGCCACCAGTGATAACCTGGGGACGAACACAGATACGCAGTATTTT.

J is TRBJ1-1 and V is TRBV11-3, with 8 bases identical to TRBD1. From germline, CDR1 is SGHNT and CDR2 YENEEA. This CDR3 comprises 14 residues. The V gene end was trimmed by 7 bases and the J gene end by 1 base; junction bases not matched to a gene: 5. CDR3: CASTRDRQNTEAFF. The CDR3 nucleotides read TGTGCCAGCACCCGGGACAGGCAGAACACTGAAGCTTTCTTT.

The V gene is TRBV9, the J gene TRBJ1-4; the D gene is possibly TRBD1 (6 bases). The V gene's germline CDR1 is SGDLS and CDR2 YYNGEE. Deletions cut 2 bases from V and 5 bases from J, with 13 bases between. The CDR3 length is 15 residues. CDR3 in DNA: TGTGCCAGCAGCGTCGCGACAGGTACAAATGAAAAACTGTTTTTT. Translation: CASSVATGTNEKLFF.

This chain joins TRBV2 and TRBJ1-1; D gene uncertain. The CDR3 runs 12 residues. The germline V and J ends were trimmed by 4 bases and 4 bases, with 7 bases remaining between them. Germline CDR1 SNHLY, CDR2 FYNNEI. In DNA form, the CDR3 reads TGTGCCAGCAGTGTGTGGGTCACTGAAGCTTTCTTT. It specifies CASSVWVTEAFF.

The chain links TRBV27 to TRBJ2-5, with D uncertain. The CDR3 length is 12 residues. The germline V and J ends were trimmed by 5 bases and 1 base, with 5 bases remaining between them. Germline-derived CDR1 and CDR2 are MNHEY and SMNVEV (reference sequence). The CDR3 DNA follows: TGTGCCAGCAGTAGGCTCCAAGAGACCCAGTACTTC. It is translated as CASSRLQETQYF.

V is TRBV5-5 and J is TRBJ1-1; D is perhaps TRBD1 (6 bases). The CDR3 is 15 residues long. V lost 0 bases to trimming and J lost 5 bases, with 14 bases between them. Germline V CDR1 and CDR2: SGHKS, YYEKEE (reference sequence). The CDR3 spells CASSLDAGAGTEAFF. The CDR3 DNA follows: TGTGCCAGCAGCTTGGATGCAGGGGCAGGTACTGAAGCTTTCTTT.

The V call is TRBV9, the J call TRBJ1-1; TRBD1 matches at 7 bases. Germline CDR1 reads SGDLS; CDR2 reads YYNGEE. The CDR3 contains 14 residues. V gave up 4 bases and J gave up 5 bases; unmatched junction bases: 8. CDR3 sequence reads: CASSPAGGGTEAFF. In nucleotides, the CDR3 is TGTGCCAGCAGCCCAGCAGGGGGAGGTACTGAAGCTTTCTTT.